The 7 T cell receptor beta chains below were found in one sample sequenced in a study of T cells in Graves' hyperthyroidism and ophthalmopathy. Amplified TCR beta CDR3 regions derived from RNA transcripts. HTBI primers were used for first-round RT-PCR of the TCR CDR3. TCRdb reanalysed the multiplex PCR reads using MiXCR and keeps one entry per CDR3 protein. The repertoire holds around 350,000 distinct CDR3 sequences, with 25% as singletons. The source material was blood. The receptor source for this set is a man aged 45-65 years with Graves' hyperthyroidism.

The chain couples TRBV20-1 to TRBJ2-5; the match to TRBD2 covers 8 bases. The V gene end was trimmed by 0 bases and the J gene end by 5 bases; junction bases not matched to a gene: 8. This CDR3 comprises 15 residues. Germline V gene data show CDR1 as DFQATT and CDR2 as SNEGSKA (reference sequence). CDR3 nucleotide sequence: TGCAGTGCTAGAGAAAAACTAGCGGTTGGGGAGACCCAGTACTTC. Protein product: CSAREKLAVGETQYF.

In DNA, the CDR3 is TGCGCCAGCAGCTGGGGCCGAAGGGGAATAGGGTCACCCCTCCACTTT. Residues: CASSWGRRGIGSPLHF. The chain combines TRBV5-1 with TRBJ1-6; TRBD1 might be the D (5 bases). The germline CDR1 and CDR2 sequences are SGHRS and YFSETQ. The V end lost 3 bases, the J end lost 10 bases, and 20 bases lay between the germline ends. The CDR3 sequence is 16 residues long.

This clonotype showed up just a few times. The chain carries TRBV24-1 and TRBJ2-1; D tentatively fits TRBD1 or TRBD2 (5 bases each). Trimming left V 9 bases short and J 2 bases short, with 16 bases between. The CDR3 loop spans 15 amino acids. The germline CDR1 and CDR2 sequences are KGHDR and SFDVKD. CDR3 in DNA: TGTGCCACCCGGGGCAAGGGGAATGCCTACAATGAGCAGTTCTTC. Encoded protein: CATRGKGNAYNEQFF.

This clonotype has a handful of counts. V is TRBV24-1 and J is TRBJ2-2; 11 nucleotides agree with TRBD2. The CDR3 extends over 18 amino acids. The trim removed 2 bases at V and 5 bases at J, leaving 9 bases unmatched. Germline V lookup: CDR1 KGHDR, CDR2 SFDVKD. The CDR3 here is CATSDSLAGGFATGELFF. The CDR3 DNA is TGTGCCACCAGTGATTCCTTAGCGGGAGGGTTCGCAACCGGGGAGCTGTTTTTT.

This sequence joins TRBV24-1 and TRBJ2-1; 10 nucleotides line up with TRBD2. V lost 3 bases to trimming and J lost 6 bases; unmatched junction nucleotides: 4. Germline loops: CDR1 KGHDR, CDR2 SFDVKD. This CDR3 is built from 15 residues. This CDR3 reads CATSDSGRAVNEQFF. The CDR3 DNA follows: TGTGCCACCAGTGATAGCGGGAGGGCCGTCAATGAGCAGTTCTTC.

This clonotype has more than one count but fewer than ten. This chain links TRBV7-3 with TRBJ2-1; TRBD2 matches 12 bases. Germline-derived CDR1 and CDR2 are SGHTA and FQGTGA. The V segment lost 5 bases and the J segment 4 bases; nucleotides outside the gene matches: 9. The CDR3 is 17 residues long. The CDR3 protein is CASSTYPGLAGYNEQFF. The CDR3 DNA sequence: TGTGCCAGCAGCACCTACCCGGGACTAGCGGGTTACAATGAGCAGTTCTTC.

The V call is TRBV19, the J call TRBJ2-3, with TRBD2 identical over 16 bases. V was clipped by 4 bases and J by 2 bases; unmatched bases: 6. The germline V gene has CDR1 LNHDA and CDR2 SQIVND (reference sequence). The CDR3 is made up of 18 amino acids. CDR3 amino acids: CASSKPGLAGGYTDTQYF. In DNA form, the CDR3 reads TGTGCCAGTAGTAAACCGGGACTAGCGGGAGGGTACACAGATACGCAGTATTTT. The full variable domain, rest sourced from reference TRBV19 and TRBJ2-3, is DGGITQSPKYLFRKEGQNVTLSCEQNLNHDAMYWYRQDPGQGLRLIYYSQIVNDFQKGDIAEGYSVSREKKESFPLTVTSAQKNPTAFYLCASSKPGLAGGYTDTQYFGPGTRLTVL.